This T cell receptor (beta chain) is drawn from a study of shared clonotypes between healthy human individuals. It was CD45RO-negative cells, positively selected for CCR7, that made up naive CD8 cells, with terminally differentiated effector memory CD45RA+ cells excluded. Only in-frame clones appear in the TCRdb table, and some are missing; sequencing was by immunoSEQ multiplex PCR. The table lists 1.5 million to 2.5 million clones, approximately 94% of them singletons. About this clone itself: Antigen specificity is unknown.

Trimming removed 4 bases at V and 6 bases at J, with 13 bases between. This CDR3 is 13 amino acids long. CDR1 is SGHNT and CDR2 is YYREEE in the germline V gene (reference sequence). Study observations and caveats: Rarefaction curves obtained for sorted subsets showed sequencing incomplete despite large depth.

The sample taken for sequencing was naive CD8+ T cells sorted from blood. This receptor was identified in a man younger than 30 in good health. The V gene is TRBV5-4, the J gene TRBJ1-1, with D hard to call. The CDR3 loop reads CASSPRESPEAFF. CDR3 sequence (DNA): TGTGCCAGCAGCCCCAGAGAGAGTCCTGAAGCTTTCTTT.